The 6 T cell receptor beta chains below come from one sample, sequenced in a study of blood T cell repertoires in COVID-19. The protocol was immunoSEQ multiplex PCR, while the TCRdb copy is restricted to in-frame clones and leaves out a portion. The repertoire holds about 82,000 clones, with over 80% as singletons. The sample consisted of peripheral blood. Receptors originate from a man older than 75 with active or convalescent COVID-19.

This clone is a singleton in its sample. This chain links TRBV19 with TRBJ1-3, with 7 bases lining up with TRBD1. Looked up from germline, CDR1 is LNHDA and CDR2 is SQIVND (reference sequence). This CDR3 has 17 residues. Losses at the gene ends were 7 bases for V and 0 bases for J; bases not matched to a gene: 12. CDR3 in amino acids: CASKKGVGQNSGNTIYF. DNA of the CDR3: TGTGCCAGTAAAAAAGGAGTGGGACAGAACTCTGGAAACACCATATATTTT. Based on the CDR3 plus reference TRBV19 and TRBJ1-3, the full variable domain is DGGITQSPKYLFRKEGQNVTLSCEQNLNHDAMYWYRQDPGQGLRLIYYSQIVNDFQKGDIAEGYSVSREKKESFPLTVTSAQKNPTAFYLCASKKGVGQNSGNTIYFGEGSWLTVV.

The chain recombines TRBV15 with TRBJ1-5, with D possibly matching TRBD1 (5 bases). V was cut by 0 bases and J by 2 bases, with 8 bases left in between. The CDR3 covers 15 residues. Germline V gives CDR1 LNHNV, CDR2 YYDKDF (reference sequence). CDR3 sequence reads: CATSRDLTGNQPQHF. The DNA for the CDR3 is TGTGCCACCAGCAGAGATCTGACAGGCAATCAGCCCCAGCATTTT.

This clone was observed a few times. The chain uses TRBV5-1 and TRBJ1-3, with D unclear. Germline values: CDR1 SGHRS, CDR2 YFSETQ. This CDR3 has 16 amino acids. V was clipped by 4 bases and J by 0 bases, with 14 bases between them. CDR3 sequence (DNA): TGCGCCAGCAGCCCCACCGGGGTCGACTCTGGAAACACCATATATTTT. Translated: CASSPTGVDSGNTIYF.

The chain recombines TRBV11-2 with TRBJ1-4; TRBD1 aligns across 7 bases. There are 15 residues in the CDR3. The V gene's germline CDR1 is SGHAT and CDR2 FQNNGV. Trimming took 5 bases from V and 7 from J; bases not matched to a gene: 10. Here the CDR3 reads CASSPQGGSGEKLFF. In nucleotides, the CDR3 is TGTGCCAGCAGCCCCCAGGGGGGTTCGGGTGAAAAACTGTTTTTT. Together with reference TRBV11-2 and TRBJ1-4, the CDR3 gives the full variable domain: EAGVAQSPRYKIIEKRQSVAFWCNPISGHATLYWYQQILGQGPKLLIQFQNNGVVDDSQLPKDRFSAERLKGVDSTLKIQPAKLEDSAVYLCASSPQGGSGEKLFFGSGTQLSVL.

This clone has a handful of counts. The genes are TRBV6-1 and TRBJ1-3, with a weak D call TRBD1 (6 bases). Germline CDR1 and CDR2: MNHNS and SASEGT. The CDR3 has 16 residues. V was pared by 4 bases and J by 3 bases, with 16 bases between. As DNA, the CDR3 is TGTGCCAGCAGTGTTGACTCGGGGGGGCGTGGAAACACCATATATTTT. This translates into CASSVDSGGRGNTIYF.

This clone was found once. The chain recombines TRBV6-2 or TRBV6-3 with TRBJ1-5; D is perhaps TRBD1 (6 bases). This CDR3 comprises 14 residues. Germline CDR1 reads MNHEY; CDR2 reads SVGEGT. The V gene lost 0 bases and the J gene lost 5 bases, with 8 bases spanning the gap. The CDR3 is CASSYSDSHQPQHF. DNA of the CDR3: TGTGCCAGCAGTTACTCGGACAGTCATCAGCCCCAGCATTTT.